This T cell receptor (beta chain) derives from a study of T cells in Graves' hyperthyroidism and ophthalmopathy. This clonotype was detected ten times or more. Participants, patients aged 18 to 65, had newly diagnosed hyperthyroidism with a duration under 2 months. The source of the PBMCs was around 9 ml of fresh peripheral blood. V lost 2 bases and J 0 bases, leaving 12 bases between the germline ends. The CDR3 is 15 amino acids. CDR1 and CDR2 from the germline V gene are SGHRS and YFSETQ. RNA transcripts were the template for amplifying TCR beta CDR3 regions. Primed by the HTBI set, a first-round RT-PCR was run on the TCR CDR3. TCRdb fed the multiplex PCR reads into MiXCR, producing one record per CDR3 protein. The repertoire holds fewer than 350,000 distinct CDR3 sequences, with about 15% as singletons.

The sample consisted of blood. The chain uses TRBV5-1 and TRBJ2-7; no clear D. The receptor was isolated from a woman aged 50 to 60 with Graves' hyperthyroidism that later progressed to Graves' ophthalmopathy. The CDR3 loop reads CASSFAAGRSYEQYF. The CDR3 DNA is TGCGCCAGCAGCTTCGCGGCAGGCCGCTCCTACGAGCAGTACTTC.